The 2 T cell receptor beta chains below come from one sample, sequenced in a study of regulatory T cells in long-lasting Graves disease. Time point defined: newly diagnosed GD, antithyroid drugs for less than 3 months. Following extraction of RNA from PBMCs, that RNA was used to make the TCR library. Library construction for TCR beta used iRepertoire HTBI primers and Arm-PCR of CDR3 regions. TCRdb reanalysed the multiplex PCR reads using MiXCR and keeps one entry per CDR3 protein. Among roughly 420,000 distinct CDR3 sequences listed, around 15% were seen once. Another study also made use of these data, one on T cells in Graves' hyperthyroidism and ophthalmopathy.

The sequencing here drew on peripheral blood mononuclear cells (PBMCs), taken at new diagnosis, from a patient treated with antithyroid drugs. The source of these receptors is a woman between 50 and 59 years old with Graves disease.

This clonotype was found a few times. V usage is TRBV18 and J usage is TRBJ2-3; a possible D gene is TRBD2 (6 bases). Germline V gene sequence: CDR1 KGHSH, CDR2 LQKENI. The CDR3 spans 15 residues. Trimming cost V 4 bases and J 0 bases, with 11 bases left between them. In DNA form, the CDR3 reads TGTGCCAGCTCACGGGACTCGACTAGCACAGATACGCAGTATTTT. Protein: CASSRDSTSTDTQYF.

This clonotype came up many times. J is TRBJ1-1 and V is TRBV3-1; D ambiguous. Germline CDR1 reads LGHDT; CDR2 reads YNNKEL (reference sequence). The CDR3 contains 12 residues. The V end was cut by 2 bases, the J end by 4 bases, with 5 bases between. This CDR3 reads CASSQRLTEAFF. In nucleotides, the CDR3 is TGTGCCAGCAGCCAACGTCTCACTGAAGCTTTCTTT.